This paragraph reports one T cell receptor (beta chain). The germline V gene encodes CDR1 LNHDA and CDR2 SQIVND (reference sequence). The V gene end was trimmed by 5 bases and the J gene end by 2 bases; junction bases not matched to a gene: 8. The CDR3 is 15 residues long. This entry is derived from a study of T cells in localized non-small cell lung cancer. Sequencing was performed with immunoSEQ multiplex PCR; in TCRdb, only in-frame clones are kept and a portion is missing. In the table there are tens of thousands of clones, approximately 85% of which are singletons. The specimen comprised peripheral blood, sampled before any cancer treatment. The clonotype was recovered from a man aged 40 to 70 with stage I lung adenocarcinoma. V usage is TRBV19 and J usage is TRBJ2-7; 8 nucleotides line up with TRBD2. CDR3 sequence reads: CASSLLLAGTYEQYF. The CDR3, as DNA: TGTGCCAGTAGTCTTTTATTAGCGGGGACCTACGAGCAGTACTTC. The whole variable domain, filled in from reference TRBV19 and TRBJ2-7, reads DGGITQSPKYLFRKEGQNVTLSCEQNLNHDAMYWYRQDPGQGLRLIYYSQIVNDFQKGDIAEGYSVSREKKESFPLTVTSAQKNPTAFYLCASSLLLAGTYEQYFGPGTRLTVT.